This T cell receptor beta chain derives from a study of T-cell memory formation after mild COVID-19. Study overall: Largely donor-specific TCR clusters were found.

TCRdb reanalysed the 5' RACE reads using MiXCR and keeps one entry per CDR3 protein. The table includes about 400,000 distinct CDR3 sequences, about a sixth detected once. The CDR3 runs 14 residues. Trimming cost V 1 base and J 5 bases; bases outside gene matches: 3. Germline V lookup: CDR1 LGHDT, CDR2 YNNKEL (reference sequence). The sequencing sample was made of PBMCs or a T cell subset sorted from them (not recorded which). This TCR was recovered from a young man who had mild COVID-19 (a few samples of this study predate the infection). Cell type and time point are not known. The chain combines TRBV3-1 with TRBJ1-1; 8 bases line up with TRBD1. In nucleotides, the CDR3 is TGTGCCAGCAGCCAAGCGGGACAGGTAACTGAAGCTTTCTTT. It codes for CASSQAGQVTEAFF.